This entry lists 22 T cell receptor beta chains sequenced from one sample in a study of response to subunit inactivated influenza vaccine. One entry per CDR3 protein results from TCRdb running MiXCR on the RT-PCR reads. The data hold under 750,000 distinct CDR3 sequences, with about an eighth observed a single time. Sequenced here: PBMCs from blood, sampled on the day of vaccination. The receptors stem from a man aged 45 to 65 who received an inactivated influenza vaccine.

The table lists this clonotype with many counts. The chain is built from TRBV4-1 and TRBJ1-5; D remains unclear. The CDR3 is 13 amino acids. CDR1 MGHRA and CDR2 YSYEKL come from the germline V gene. Trimming shortened V by 0 bases and J by 5 bases, and 5 bases separated the two germline ends. The CDR3 DNA is TGCGCCAGCAGCCAAGATTGGGATCAGCCCCAGCATTTT. It specifies CASSQDWDQPQHF.

CDR3 loop: CASSPLSGRASEQFF. CDR3 DNA: TGTGCCAGCAGCCCGCTTAGCGGGAGGGCCAGTGAGCAGTTCTTC. The chain has TRBV7-3 and TRBJ2-1; 11 nucleotides match TRBD2. The CDR3 contains 15 residues. The ends lost 5 bases at V and 9 bases at J; junction bases unmatched: 9. Germline values: CDR1 SGHTA, CDR2 FQGTGA.

This sequence joins TRBV30 and TRBJ2-5; D is unclear. Germline assignment: CDR1 GTSNPN and CDR2 SVGIG (reference sequence). V was clipped by 0 bases and J by 4 bases, with 9 bases between them. CDR3 length equals 13 residues. The CDR3 loop reads CAWSVSGPETQYF. The CDR3 region has the DNA TGTGCCTGGAGTGTAAGTGGCCCAGAGACCCAGTACTTC. Drawing the rest from reference TRBV30 and TRBJ2-5, the complete variable domain is SQTIHQWPATLVQPVGSPLSLECTVEGTSNPNLYWYRQAAGRGLQLLFYSVGIGQISSEVPQNLSASRPQDRQFILSSKKLLLSDSGFYLCAWSVSGPETQYFGPGTRLLVL.

This clonotype was recorded a few times. V usage is TRBV9 and J usage is TRBJ2-3; tentative D call: TRBD2 (6 bases). This CDR3 comprises 16 residues. The V and J ends lost 4 bases and 1 base respectively, with 16 bases between them. In germline, CDR1 is SGDLS, CDR2 YYNGEE. The CDR3 DNA follows: TGTGCCAGCAGCCCCAGGACTATGGCGGGCACAGATACGCAGTATTTT. As protein: CASSPRTMAGTDTQYF. The complete variable domain, with remaining parts taken from reference TRBV9 and TRBJ2-3, reads DSGVTQTPKHLITATGQRVTLRCSPRSGDLSVYWYQQSLDQGLQFLIQYYNGEERAKGNILERFSAQQFPDLHSELNLSSLELGDSALYFCASSPRTMAGTDTQYFGPGTRLTVL.

This clonotype was found a few times. CDR3 sequence: CASSLVLTDTQYF. DNA of the CDR3: TGTGCCAGCAGCTTAGTATTGACAGATACGCAGTATTTT. The chain combines TRBV11-2 with TRBJ2-3; no clear D. The V and J ends lost 1 base and 3 bases respectively, with 5 bases between them. This CDR3 comprises 13 residues. CDR1 SGHAT and CDR2 FQNNGV come from the germline V gene. The full variable domain, with the rest looked up from reference TRBV11-2 and TRBJ2-3, is EAGVAQSPRYKIIEKRQSVAFWCNPISGHATLYWYQQILGQGPKLLIQFQNNGVVDDSQLPKDRFSAERLKGVDSTLKIQPAKLEDSAVYLCASSLVLTDTQYFGPGTRLTVL.

This clonotype occurred many times. The rearrangement uses TRBV4-2 and TRBJ2-3, with D perhaps TRBD1 (6 bases). The CDR3 is made up of 15 amino acids. V was shortened by 4 bases and J by 1 base, with 12 bases between the two germline ends. Germline V CDR1 and CDR2: LGHNA, YNFKEQ. CDR3 nucleotides: TGTGCCAGCAGCCTGGGACAAGGGGGCACAGATACGCAGTATTTT. The encoded protein is CASSLGQGGTDTQYF.

In this sample, this clonotype turned up many times. The chain is built from TRBV5-1 and TRBJ1-1; D is undetermined. CDR3 length: 14 residues. The V and J ends lost 2 bases and 2 bases respectively, with 10 bases between them. Germline V lookup: CDR1 SGHRS, CDR2 YFSETQ. CDR3 coding DNA: TGCGCCAGCAGCTTCGTGGGATTCAACACTGAAGCTTTCTTT. Residues: CASSFVGFNTEAFF.

V and J are TRBV7-2 and TRBJ1-1; no clear D. Trimming cost V 5 bases and J 9 bases, with 16 bases left between them. The CDR3 runs 13 residues. Germline-derived CDR1 and CDR2 are SGHTA and FQGNSA. CDR3 bases: TGTGCCAGCAGCCCCATGGCAGCACCCAAAGCTTTCTTT. Amino acid sequence: CASSPMAAPKAFF.

The chain employs TRBV24-1 and TRBJ2-2, with 7 bases that match TRBD1. CDR3 size: 15 residues. Germline lookup yields CDR1 KGHDR and CDR2 SFDVKD. V trimming: 5 bases; J trimming: 2 bases; junction bases outside the gene matches: 4. The DNA for the CDR3 is TGTGCCACCAGTGCCGGACAGGCTAACACCGGGGAGCTGTTTTTT. Translated: CATSAGQANTGELFF.

The chain carries TRBV4-2 and TRBJ1-2, with D possibly TRBD1 on 5 matching bases. This CDR3 region has 16 residues. V dropped 0 bases and J dropped 4 bases, with 15 bases sitting between them. Germline V CDR1 and CDR2: LGHNA, YNFKEQ. CDR3 bases: TGTGCCAGCAGCCAAGATTCGGGGGGGACCCCCTATGGCTACACCTTC. The encoded protein is CASSQDSGGTPYGYTF.

This clonotype appeared many times. V is TRBV27 and J is TRBJ1-5; D perhaps matches TRBD1 (6 bases). The V end lost 4 bases, the J end lost 0 bases, and 10 bases lay between the germline ends. The CDR3 runs 15 residues. The germline gives CDR1 MNHEY, CDR2 SMNVEV (reference sequence). CDR3 sequence reads: CASSSTGFSNQPQHF. The CDR3, as DNA: TGTGCCAGCAGTTCAACAGGGTTTAGCAATCAGCCCCAGCATTTT.

The chain links TRBV7-2 to TRBJ2-1, with a tentative D call TRBD2 (5 bases). With 2 bases removed from V and 6 bases from J, the gap between germline ends came to 14 bases. CDR3 length: 15 amino acids. Germline V lookup: CDR1 SGHTA, CDR2 FQGNSA. CDR3 DNA sequence: TGTGCCAGCAGCTTAATTTTCCTAGCTGGCAATGAGCAGTTCTTC. It specifies CASSLIFLAGNEQFF. The whole variable domain, filled in from reference TRBV7-2 and TRBJ2-1, reads GAGVSQSPSNKVTEKGKDVELRCDPISGHTALYWYRQSLGQGLEFLIYFQGNSAPDKSGLPSDRFSAERTGGSVSTLTIQRTQQEDSAVYLCASSLIFLAGNEQFFGPGTRLTVL.

V usage is TRBV12-3 or TRBV12-4 and J usage is TRBJ2-1; 8 bases are shared with TRBD1. The CDR3 runs 11 residues. With V trimmed by 2 bases and J by 15 bases, 3 bases remained unmatched. In DNA, the CDR3 is TGTGCCAGCAGTTTACGGACAGGGTTGTTCTTC. This encodes CASSLRTGLFF.

This clonotype was seen a handful of times. The rearrangement joins TRBV27 to TRBJ2-3, with D tentatively TRBD1 (6 bases). Looked up from germline, CDR1 is MNHEY and CDR2 is SMNVEV (reference sequence). This CDR3 comprises 14 residues. V was shortened by 10 bases and J by 4 bases, with 18 bases between the two germline ends. The CDR3 protein is CATSGAAYSDTQYF. The CDR3 DNA follows: TGTGCCACCTCAGGGGCAGCCTACTCAGATACGCAGTATTTT.

This clonotype was seen a few times. This chain links TRBV9 with TRBJ2-2; TRBD2 agrees at 8 bases. The CDR3 sequence is 16 residues long. Germline CDR1 reads SGDLS; CDR2 reads YYNGEE. The V segment lost 0 bases and the J segment 4 bases; nucleotides outside the gene matches: 5. This chain's CDR3 is CASSVESGSPTGELFF. CDR3 coding DNA: TGTGCCAGCAGCGTAGAGAGCGGGAGCCCCACCGGGGAGCTGTTTTTT.

This clonotype was counted ten times or more. The gene calls are TRBV11-2 and TRBJ2-7; 7 bases are a match to TRBD1. CDR1 and CDR2 from the germline V gene are SGHAT and FQNNGV. J was trimmed by 5 bases and V by 0 bases; bases with no gene match: 7. The CDR3 consists of 15 residues. CDR3 region: CASSLDPWTGDEQYF. CDR3 nucleotides: TGTGCCAGCAGCTTAGATCCGTGGACAGGAGACGAGCAGTACTTC.

The chain links TRBV20-1 to TRBJ1-2; D ambiguous. Trimming cost V 1 base and J 6 bases, with 12 bases left between them. Germline CDR1 is DFQATT and CDR2 is SNEGSKA (reference sequence). This CDR3 is 13 amino acids long. The CDR3 nucleotides are TGCAGTGCTAGAGGCCCGGGAGTGAATGGCTACACCTTC. This sequence encodes CSARGPGVNGYTF.

This clonotype was observed at least ten times. The V call is TRBV4-3, the J call TRBJ2-3; possible D gene TRBD1, 6 bases. The CDR3 extends over 16 amino acids. Between the trimmed V and J ends, which lost 2 bases and 3 bases, there was a span of 15 bases. Germline loops: CDR1 LGHNA, CDR2 YSLEER. CDR3 nucleotides: TGCGCCAGCAGCCAAATGCTGGGGGCGCCGACAGATACGCAGTATTTT. It translates to CASSQMLGAPTDTQYF.

This clonotype was observed at least ten times. The chain couples TRBV4-1 to TRBJ2-7; 9 bases map to TRBD1. The V gene's germline CDR1 is MGHRA and CDR2 YSYEKL. V trimming: 2 bases; J trimming: 2 bases; junction bases outside the gene matches: 7. The CDR3 length is 16 residues. The CDR3 reads CASSQWGTGRTYEQYF. The DNA of the CDR3 is TGCGCCAGCAGCCAATGGGGGACAGGGAGGACCTACGAGCAGTACTTC.

In this sample, this clonotype turned up a few times. V usage is TRBV28 and J usage is TRBJ1-2; D is unclear. From germline, CDR1 is MDHEN and CDR2 SYDVKM. Trimming cost V 5 bases and J 4 bases, with 14 bases left between them. The CDR3 contains 14 residues. The CDR3 sequence: CASSLEDPIYGYTF. In DNA, the CDR3 is TGTGCCAGCAGTCTAGAAGACCCCATCTATGGCTACACCTTC.

V gene TRBV7-2 combines with J gene TRBJ2-1, with 7 bases lining up with TRBD2. The length of the CDR3 is 16 residues. Germline-derived CDR1 and CDR2 are SGHTA and FQGNSA. V was pared by 2 bases and J by 6 bases, with 10 bases of the junction left unmatched. In DNA form, the CDR3 reads TGTGCCAGCAGCTTATTTTCCGGGACTATAGCCAATGAGCAGTTCTTC. Translated: CASSLFSGTIANEQFF.

This clonotype has a handful of counts. The V and J genes are TRBV15 and TRBJ2-5, with D perhaps being TRBD1 or TRBD2 (5 bases each). Germline CDR1 LNHNV, CDR2 YYDKDF (reference sequence). The CDR3 sequence is 16 residues long. The V gene lost 0 bases and the J gene lost 1 base, with 12 bases spanning the gap. The CDR3: CATSRDGGSFQETQYF. CDR3 DNA: TGTGCCACCAGCAGAGATGGGGGATCCTTCCAAGAGACCCAGTACTTC.